The sequence of this T cell receptor (beta chain) was determined in a study of T cells in tuberculosis. The overall study: Samples predate treatment or fall within its first 7 days.

The ends were cut back, 5 bases at V and 6 bases at J, with 13 bases in the middle. Looked up from germline, CDR1 is SQVTM and CDR2 is ANQGSEA. The CDR3 length is 12 residues. Repertoires were generated with immunoSEQ multiplex PCR, while TCRdb's copy carries only in-frame clones and drops some. The repertoire includes 25,000 to 35,000 clones, under 95% of them detected once, and under 9% sits in the top ten. Study-wide findings and caveats: Classification accuracy was about 85% (AUROC roughly 0.9) with the GMM-specific repertoire. Selection depended on which cryopreserved specimens were available.

A note on this clone: As yet, its antigen is unknown.

Time point meaning: new active TB diagnosis, blood taken before or within 7 days of starting treatment. Positive smear microscopy and/or M. tuberculosis culture confirmed active disease. The chain has TRBV29-1 and TRBJ1-2; D not certain. Sequences were derived from PBMCs, sampled at tuberculosis diagnosis. The sequence derives from an adult with tuberculosis. Some clones in this sample may be carry-over from other donors' samples. CDR3 amino acids: CSVWEGTHGYTF. DNA for the CDR3: TGCAGCGTTTGGGAGGGTACCCATGGCTACACCTTC.